This T cell receptor beta chain was sequenced for a study of T cells after yellow fever vaccination. Broader study findings: Although the secondary response was weaker, it peaked faster, at day 5 versus 15. Booster samples showed a return of most primary-vaccination clones (around 95% CD4, about 85% CD8).

Regarding this clonotype: Its antigen is unknown.

TCRdb itself ran the 5' RACE reads through MiXCR, one entry per CDR3 protein. The table lists around 250,000 distinct CDR3 sequences, about 7.1% of them singletons. Trimming left V 0 bases short and J 3 bases short, with 9 bases between. The CDR3 has 14 amino acids. The germline CDR1 and CDR2 sequences are SGHKS and YYEKEE (reference sequence). The chain employs TRBV5-5 and TRBJ1-1, with no clear D. The source is a man aged 25-45 years who received the YFV17D yellow fever vaccine. The input for sequencing was CD4+ T cells sorted from PBMCs, taken 15 days after the yellow fever booster vaccination. The CDR3 reads CASSLDMRDTEAFF. The CDR3 DNA sequence: TGTGCCAGCAGCTTGGATATGAGAGACACTGAAGCTTTCTTT.